This TCR beta chain emerged from a study of T cell responses to AZD1222 COVID-19 vaccine. The trim removed 4 bases at V and 8 bases at J, leaving 8 bases unmatched. From germline, CDR1 is MNHEY and CDR2 SVGAGI. This CDR3 has 15 amino acids. TCRdb's table, derived via immunoSEQ multiplex PCR, lists solely in-frame clones and lacks some. The sample records around 110,000 clones, about 92% being singletons. The study, taken as a whole, reports: Donor demographics were predominantly white British with a female majority; clonal diversity may be underestimated.

Regarding this clone: Its target is unknown.

The rearrangement links TRBV6-5 to TRBJ1-4; 9 nucleotides match TRBD1. This TCR came from an adult in good health. Here the sequenced sample was peripheral blood, taken on day 0 of AZD1222 vaccination. The CDR3: CASSSEQGANEKLFF. CDR3 nucleotides: TGTGCCAGCAGTTCTGAACAGGGGGCAAACGAAAAACTGTTTTTT.